This record covers a single TCR beta chain. With 0 bases removed from V and 2 bases from J, the gap between germline ends came to 11 bases. This CDR3 is built from 16 residues. Germline CDR1 LGHNA, CDR2 YSLEER. These data belong to a study of OX40 agonist ivuxolimab in advanced cancers. As for the study in general: Partial responses were observed in three patients, of whom one had hepatocellular carcinoma and two had cutaneous melanoma.

Assay used: immunoSEQ multiplex PCR; TCRdb lists only in-frame clones, some missing. The sample has about 23,000 clones; 65% to 85% are singletons. This TCR was recovered from an adult with an advanced solid tumor such as melanoma, head and neck, liver or kidney cancer. The specimen comprised CD4+ or CD8+ T cells sorted from blood, sampled in a trial of the OX40 agonist ivuxolimab. The chain is built from TRBV4-3 and TRBJ2-1; no definite D call. The CDR3 reads CASSQEVAGTYNEQFF. CDR3 sequence (DNA): TGCGCCAGCAGCCAAGAGGTAGCCGGAACCTACAATGAGCAGTTCTTC.